Each of the 23 T cell receptor beta chains below was sequenced from the same sample in a study of blood T cell repertoires in COVID-19. This table comes from immunoSEQ multiplex PCR, and its TCRdb copy is limited to in-frame clones, with some not included. The data show hundreds of thousands of clones, 70% to 90% seen once. The sequencing input was PBMCs or T cells enriched from blood (not recorded which). Receptor source: a woman aged 25 to 39 who had been exposed to COVID-19.

The CDR3 protein is CASSLWAGIDNEQFF. The CDR3 DNA reads as TGTGCCAGCAGCTTATGGGCAGGGATTGACAATGAGCAGTTCTTC. The chain employs TRBV7-3 and TRBJ2-1, with D perhaps matching TRBD1 (5 bases). The CDR3 covers 15 residues. Trimming removed 2 bases at V and 5 bases at J, with 13 bases between. The germline V gene encodes CDR1 SGHTA and CDR2 FQGTGA. The full variable domain, rest sourced from reference TRBV7-3 and TRBJ2-1, is GAGVSQTPSNKVTEKGKYVELRCDPISGHTALYWYRQSLGQGPEFLIYFQGTGAADDSGLPNDRFFAVRPEGSVSTLKIQRTERGDSAVYLCASSLWAGIDNEQFFGPGTRLTVL.

The CDR3 here is CASRDQGGTGELFF. The CDR3 DNA sequence: TGTGCCAGTAGGGATCAGGGTGGCACCGGGGAGCTGTTTTTT. The chain combines TRBV19 with TRBJ2-2; tentatively, D is TRBD1 (5 bases). Trimming cost V 6 bases and J 4 bases, with 12 bases left between them. This CDR3 region has 14 residues. Germline assignment: CDR1 LNHDA and CDR2 SQIVND (reference sequence).

This clone has just one count. The chain has TRBV3-1 (or the pseudogene TRBV3-2) and TRBJ1-5; no clear D gene. This CDR3 is built from 15 residues. The V gene lost 0 bases and the J gene lost 5 bases, with 11 bases spanning the gap. Germline V gene data show CDR1 as LGHDT and CDR2 as YNNKEL (reference sequence). The CDR3 sequence: CASSQDSSPDQPQHF. The CDR3 DNA follows: TGTGCCAGCAGCCAAGATTCGTCCCCGGATCAGCCCCAGCATTTT.

This sequence joins TRBV19 and TRBJ2-3, with D hard to call. The CDR3 totals 14 residues. Per germline, CDR1 LNHDA and CDR2 SQIVND (reference sequence). Trimming took off 3 bases at V and 2 bases at J, with 9 bases between the two ends. In DNA, the CDR3 is TGTGCCAGTAGTATCGGCGGTAACACAGATACGCAGTATTTT. Translating gives CASSIGGNTDTQYF.

The chain joins TRBV5-1 to TRBJ2-6; the D gene is possibly TRBD2 (5 bases). Between the trimmed V and J ends, which lost 2 bases and 4 bases, there was a span of 13 bases. There are 16 residues in the CDR3. The germline V gene encodes CDR1 SGHRS and CDR2 YFSETQ. The DNA for the CDR3 is TGCGCCAGCAGCTTCCTCGGGGAACCCGGGGCCAACGTCCTGACTTTC. It encodes CASSFLGEPGANVLTF.

The V call is TRBV24-1, the J call TRBJ2-5, with 12 bases fitting TRBD1. Germline lookup yields CDR1 KGHDR and CDR2 SFDVKD. This CDR3 is 16 amino acids long. The ends lost 4 bases at V and 4 bases at J; junction bases unmatched: 6. The CDR3 coding sequence is TGTGCCACCAGTGACCCGGGACAGGGGGCAGGAGAGACCCAGTACTTC. It is translated as CATSDPGQGAGETQYF.

The rearrangement links TRBV5-6 to TRBJ1-4, with 7 bases aligning to TRBD1. The germline gives CDR1 SGHDT, CDR2 YYEEEE. The CDR3 extends over 13 amino acids. The V segment lost 3 bases and the J segment 7 bases; nucleotides outside the gene matches: 3. CDR3 loop: CASSWGTAEKLFF. CDR3 coding DNA: TGTGCCAGCAGCTGGGGGACAGCTGAAAAACTGTTTTTT.

This clone was seen only a few times. CDR3 in amino acids: CASSGGRGAGSGGYTF. CDR3 in DNA: TGTGCCAGCAGTGGGGGCAGGGGCGCCGGTTCGGGTGGCTACACCTTC. The J gene is TRBJ1-2, the V gene TRBV6-1, with D possibly being TRBD1 (6 bases). V was cut by 4 bases and J by 7 bases, with 22 bases left in between. Germline CDR1 MNHNS, CDR2 SASEGT. The CDR3 is made up of 16 amino acids.

The chain has TRBV14 and TRBJ2-1; TRBD1 aligns across 10 bases. The CDR3 has 15 residues. CDR1 SGHDN and CDR2 FVKESK come from the germline V gene. The trim removed 3 bases at V and 6 bases at J, leaving 5 bases unmatched. For the CDR3, the DNA is TGTGCCAGCAGCCAGGGACAGGGGTTCGGCAATGAGCAGTTCTTC. It codes for CASSQGQGFGNEQFF.

CDR3 coding DNA: TGTGCCTGGAGTACACCGGGACAGGGTTTTCGTCGTACCTATGGCTACACCTTC. Protein: CAWSTPGQGFRRTYGYTF. The chain combines TRBV30 with TRBJ1-2; TRBD1 aligns across 9 bases. Germline-derived CDR1 and CDR2 are GTSNPN and SVGIG (reference sequence). Trimming took 2 bases from V and 4 from J; bases not matched to a gene: 17. The CDR3 spans 18 residues.

The chain recombines TRBV30 with TRBJ1-5; 10 nucleotides line up with TRBD1. J lost 5 bases, V lost 3 bases, and 7 bases had no gene match. Germline V gene data show CDR1 as GTSNPN and CDR2 as SVGIG (reference sequence). The CDR3 covers 15 residues. The CDR3 sequence: CAWSRKTGGHQPQHF. The CDR3 DNA reads TGTGCCTGGAGCAGAAAGACAGGGGGCCATCAGCCCCAGCATTTT.

The table lists this clone with a count of one. Different DNA sequences within this sample yield the same CDR3. This sequence joins TRBV30 and TRBJ1-1; D might be TRBD1 (5 bases). Germline CDR1 and CDR2: GTSNPN and SVGIG (reference sequence). Trimming pared 4 bases from V and 2 bases from J, leaving 11 bases between. The CDR3 loop spans 13 amino acids. Here the CDR3 reads CAWTLGGNTEAFF. The CDR3 coding sequence is TGTGCCTGGACCCTGGGGGGAAACACTGAAGCTTTCTTT.

The chain recombines TRBV2 with TRBJ2-1; 16 positions agree with TRBD2. Germline loops: CDR1 SNHLY, CDR2 FYNNEI. This CDR3 has 16 residues. V gave up 6 bases and J gave up 8 bases; unmatched junction bases: 7. The CDR3: CASRPGLAGGMDEQFF. In DNA form, the CDR3 reads TGTGCCAGCAGACCGGGACTAGCGGGGGGGATGGATGAGCAGTTCTTC. Together with reference TRBV2 and TRBJ2-1, the CDR3 gives the full variable domain: EPEVTQTPSHQVTQMGQEVILRCVPISNHLYFYWYRQILGQKVEFLVSFYNNEISEKSEIFDDQFSVERPDGSNFTLKIRSTKLEDSAMYFCASRPGLAGGMDEQFFGPGTRLTVL.

The chain uses TRBV7-9 and TRBJ1-2; the D gene is possibly TRBD1 (5 bases). CDR3 length: 13 residues. V was pared by 5 bases and J by 4 bases, with 11 bases between. Per the germline V gene, CDR1 is SEHNR and CDR2 is FQNEAQ (reference sequence). The CDR3 DNA reads TGTGCCAGCAGCCCAGACAGCACCTATGGCTACACCTTC. Translated: CASSPDSTYGYTF.

The chain couples TRBV5-1 to TRBJ1-4; TRBD1 aligns across 9 bases. The CDR3 loop spans 16 amino acids. Per germline, CDR1 SGHRS and CDR2 YFSETQ. V was clipped by 0 bases and J by 6 bases; unmatched bases: 6. This chain's CDR3 is CASSLAVWTGDEKLFF. DNA of the CDR3: TGCGCCAGCAGCTTGGCGGTTTGGACAGGGGATGAAAAACTGTTTTTT.

This clone was seen just once. V and J are TRBV19 and TRBJ1-2; 7 bases map to TRBD1. The junction had 11 bases not matched to a gene; V was cut back by 6 bases and J by 7 bases. Germline CDR1 reads LNHDA; CDR2 reads SQIVND (reference sequence). The CDR3 contains 14 residues. CDR3 protein: CASRLPGGQIGYTF. CDR3 in DNA: TGTGCCAGTAGATTACCAGGGGGTCAGATTGGCTACACCTTC.

This chain uses TRBV5-1 with TRBJ1-6; weak D call: TRBD1 (5 bases). The V end was cut by 3 bases, the J end by 7 bases, with 14 bases between. The germline CDR1 and CDR2 sequences are SGHRS and YFSETQ. CDR3 length equals 15 residues. CDR3 DNA sequence: TGCGCCAGCAGCTCGGAAGGGGATCAGAATTCACCCCTCCACTTT. It encodes CASSSEGDQNSPLHF.

This chain uses TRBV19 with TRBJ2-1; TRBD2 is a possible D gene (6 bases). CDR1 LNHDA and CDR2 SQIVND come from the germline V gene (reference sequence). Deletions cut 4 bases from V and 5 bases from J, with 15 bases between. This CDR3 is built from 15 residues. The CDR3 DNA reads TGTGCCAGTAGTACCCGATCGCGGGGAAACAATGAGCAGTTCTTC. Translated, it gives CASSTRSRGNNEQFF.

J is TRBJ1-4 and V is TRBV27; 7 nucleotides match TRBD1. Germline CDR1 and CDR2: MNHEY and SMNVEV (reference sequence). The V segment lost 5 bases and the J segment 8 bases; nucleotides outside the gene matches: 11. The length of the CDR3 is 15 residues. DNA of the CDR3: TGTGCCAGCAGTCCATACAGGGGCGAATGGGAAAAACTGTTTTTT. Protein sequence: CASSPYRGEWEKLFF. The complete variable domain, with remaining parts taken from reference TRBV27 and TRBJ1-4, reads EAQVTQNPRYLITVTGKKLTVTCSQNMNHEYMSWYRQDPGLGLRQIYYSMNVEVTDKGDVPEGYKVSRKEKRNFPLILESPSPNQTSLYFCASSPYRGEWEKLFFGSGTQLSVL.

This rearrangement joins TRBV6-2 or TRBV6-3 to TRBJ2-1, with D tentatively TRBD2 (5 bases). V was pared by 6 bases and J by 8 bases, with 8 bases between. The CDR3 consists of 11 residues. Germline V gene sequence: CDR1 MNHEY, CDR2 SVGEGT. The CDR3 region is CASSLSDEQFF. DNA of the CDR3: TGTGCCAGCAGCCTTAGCGATGAGCAGTTCTTC.

The V gene is TRBV5-6, the J gene TRBJ2-7, with D possibly matching TRBD1 (5 bases). V lost 1 base and J lost 2, with 13 bases in between. The CDR3 extends over 15 amino acids. Germline V lookup: CDR1 SGHDT, CDR2 YYEEEE. This CDR3 reads CASSLRQPWAYEQYF. The CDR3 region has the DNA TGTGCCAGCAGCTTGAGACAGCCCTGGGCCTACGAGCAGTACTTC. Together with reference TRBV5-6 and TRBJ2-7, the CDR3 gives the full variable domain: DAGVTQSPTHLIKTRGQQVTLRCSPKSGHDTVSWYQQALGQGPQFIFQYYEEEERQRGNFPDRFSGHQFPNYSSELNVNALLLGDSALYLCASSLRQPWAYEQYFGPGTRLTVT.

CDR3 protein: CASSSPTGVVAFF. The DNA of the CDR3 is TGTGCCAGCAGCTCCCCGACAGGGGTGGTAGCTTTCTTT. The chain uses TRBV12-1 and TRBJ1-1; TRBD1 reflects the table's D call only, with no check against the DNA. TRBV12-1 is classified as a pseudogene. The CDR3 totals 13 residues.

The chain recombines TRBV6-6 with TRBJ2-7, with D unresolved. Looked up from germline, CDR1 is MNHNY and CDR2 is SVGAGI (reference sequence). Deletions cut 0 bases from V and 3 bases from J, with 9 bases between. This CDR3 is built from 14 residues. CDR3 sequence: CASSYSNSLYEQYF. For the CDR3, the DNA is TGTGCCAGCAGTTACTCTAACAGTCTCTACGAGCAGTACTTC.